The clone carrying this T cell receptor (beta chain) was seen many times. The target antigen is unknown. The source of the sample is a study of T cells in Graves' hyperthyroidism and ophthalmopathy. What was amplified from RNA transcripts were TCR beta CDR3 regions. Initially, a first-round RT-PCR of the TCR CDR3 employed the HTBI primer set. One entry per CDR3 protein, called by TCRdb with MiXCR from the multiplex PCR reads. The repertoire includes around 600,000 distinct CDR3 sequences, 13% to 15% of them detected once, and roughly 6.9% sits in the top ten. CDR3 size: 14 residues. Germline V gives CDR1 KGHSH, CDR2 LQKENI. V shed 3 bases and J 2 bases; nucleotides not matched to a gene: 4. Study-wide points: Researchers found most expanded thyroid clonotypes above 0.001 in blood as well.

Sequencing was done on a sample of blood. The chain combines TRBV18 with TRBJ2-7; 7 bases are shared with TRBD1. This clonotype originated in a woman under 30 with Graves' ophthalmopathy. CDR3 in amino acids: CASSPTTGPYEQYF. DNA of the CDR3: TGTGCCAGCTCACCTACGACAGGGCCCTACGAGCAGTACTTC.